The subject of this entry is one T cell receptor (beta chain). Its antigen is unidentified. These data come from a study of T cell responses to AZD1222 COVID-19 vaccine. Study details: Researchers grouped second doses given at about 4 or about 12 weeks into one pool. Study results and limitations: Once two AZD1222 doses were given, Spike-specific TCR breadth and depth went up.

Profiling relied on immunoSEQ multiplex PCR, and the TCRdb table lists in-frame clones only, not all of them. The sample holds 180,000 or so clones, 70% to 90% seen once. Per the germline V gene, CDR1 is SQVTM and CDR2 is ANQGSEA. This CDR3 is built from 13 residues. With 6 bases clipped from V and 2 bases from J, the junction kept 6 bases outside the gene matches. This clonotype originated in an adult in good health. The rearrangement links TRBV29-1 to TRBJ2-7, with TRBD2 matching over 8 bases. Material: peripheral blood, obtained on day 0 of AZD1222 vaccination. The chain's CDR3 is CSVRTSSTYEQYF. CDR3 DNA: TGCAGCGTGCGGACTAGCAGTACCTACGAGCAGTACTTC.